What follows are 3 T cell receptor beta chains derived from one specimen sequenced in a study of blood T cell repertoires in COVID-19. The method was immunoSEQ multiplex PCR; TCRdb's version includes in-frame clones alone and lacks a portion of them. The sample includes around 150,000 clones, less than 85% seen only once; the top ten take over 7.5%. Specimen: peripheral blood. The receptors derive from an elderly woman in a cohort sampled during active or convalescent COVID-19.

The chain is built from TRBV5-4 and TRBJ1-2; D is undetermined. The V gene lost 4 bases and the J gene lost 6 bases, with 16 bases spanning the gap. The germline CDR1 and CDR2 sequences are SGHNT and YYREEE (reference sequence). The CDR3 has 14 amino acids. The DNA for the CDR3 is TGTGCCAGCAGCCCGATGGCAGTCTCGCATGGCTACACCTTC. Translated: CASSPMAVSHGYTF. The full variable domain, rest sourced from reference TRBV5-4 and TRBJ1-2, is ETGVTQSPTHLIKTRGQQVTLRCSSQSGHNTVSWYQQALGQGPQFIFQYYREEENGRGNFPPRFSGLQFPNYSSELNVNALELDDSALYLCASSPMAVSHGYTFGSGTRLTVV.

The chain carries TRBV21-1 and TRBJ1-5. TRBV21-1 is noted as a pseudogene. There are 21 residues in the CDR3. The CDR3 sequence: CASSKKWTPGLRDFSNQPQHF. The CDR3 nucleotides read TGTGCCAGCAGCAAAAAATGGACCCCGGGACTAAGGGATTTTAGCAATCAGCCCCAGCATTTT.

The chain recombines TRBV5-5 with TRBJ2-1; D call uncertain. Germline V CDR1 and CDR2: SGHKS, YYEKEE (reference sequence). Between the trimmed V and J ends, which lost 0 bases and 6 bases, there was a span of 13 bases. This CDR3 has 15 residues. CDR3 sequence reads: CASSLDADSINEQFF. The CDR3 DNA reads TGTGCCAGCAGCTTGGATGCAGATTCAATCAATGAGCAGTTCTTC.